This TCR beta chain derives from a study of shared clonotypes between healthy human individuals. The study's findings and limits: Against clonotypes common to all four donors, non-shared ones had lower generation probabilities.

The ends were cut back, 5 bases at V and 3 bases at J, with 7 bases in the middle. The CDR3 runs to 12 residues. From germline, CDR1 is SGHDT and CDR2 YYEEEE. Clones were read by immunoSEQ multiplex PCR, and TCRdb kept only the in-frame ones, dropping some. This table holds around 980,000 clones, approximately 80% found once. The authors divided CD4+ cells into CD45RA+ naive and CD45RA-negative memory subsets. This clone was observed once. Antigen: not known. The chain has TRBV5-6 and TRBJ2-3, with D uncertain. The clonotype comes from a man aged 18-30 years in good health. Some clones in this sample may be carry-over from other donors' samples. The specimen sequenced was memory CD4+ T cells from PBMCs. Subset given: CD45RA-negative fraction. This CDR3 is CASSYGTDTQYF. The CDR3 DNA is TGTGCCAGCAGTTACGGGACAGATACGCAGTATTTT. The variable domain in full, with the rest retrieved from reference TRBV5-6 and TRBJ2-3, is DAGVTQSPTHLIKTRGQQVTLRCSPKSGHDTVSWYQQALGQGPQFIFQYYEEEERQRGNFPDRFSGHQFPNYSSELNVNALLLGDSALYLCASSYGTDTQYFGPGTRLTVL.